What follows are 24 T cell receptor beta chains derived from one specimen sequenced in a study of shared clonotypes between healthy human individuals (dated by TCRdb to 2018 to 2021). CD8 naive samples consisted of CD45RO-negative cells that were positively selected for CCR7, yielding a CD45RA+CCR7+ population without TemRA cells. The library was generated by the immunoSEQ multiplex PCR assay. TCRdb provides this immuneACCESS table in a form limited to in-frame rearrangements. Some clones are lacking; in checked studies, under half of them reflect an unresolved V gene, and why the rest are absent is not known. For this sample there are hundreds of thousands of clones; approximately 96% appear just once. 0.095% to 0.13% of the sample comes from the top ten. Sequencing was performed on naive CD8+ T cells sorted from blood. What the cell subset or site label conveys for this sample: CD45RA+CCR7+. These receptors all stem from a woman aged 30 to 39 in good health.

The rearrangement joins TRBV5-4 to TRBJ2-7; TRBD2 aligns across 14 bases. There are 17 residues in the CDR3. V lost 5 bases, J lost 2 bases, and 9 bases stayed unmatched. Germline values: CDR1 SGHNT, CDR2 YYREEE (reference sequence). The CDR3 sequence: CASSFSGTSGSPYEQYF. CDR3 DNA: TGTGCCAGCAGTTTTTCCGGGACTAGCGGGAGTCCCTACGAGCAGTACTTC.

V and J are TRBV27 and TRBJ2-2; 10 bases line up with TRBD1. The CDR3 spans 16 residues. The V gene's germline CDR1 is MNHEY and CDR2 SMNVEV (reference sequence). V was pared by 3 bases and J by 0 bases, with 1 base of the junction left unmatched. CDR3 sequence: CASSFGTGANTGELFF. In DNA form, the CDR3 reads TGTGCCAGCAGTTTCGGGACAGGGGCGAACACCGGGGAGCTGTTTTTT.

Here the CDR3 reads CASSLGHNEQFF. The CDR3 nucleotides are TGTGCCAGCAGTTTAGGCCACAATGAGCAGTTCTTC. This rearrangement joins TRBV27 to TRBJ2-1; D is uncertain. Germline V lookup: CDR1 MNHEY, CDR2 SMNVEV (reference sequence). V shed 2 bases and J shed 5 bases, with 4 bases lying between them. The length of the CDR3 is 12 residues.

This sequence joins TRBV5-1 and TRBJ2-2; TRBD2 agrees at 10 bases. This CDR3 comprises 17 residues. The V and J ends lost 1 base and 2 bases, in that order; junction bases with no gene match: 5. Germline lookup yields CDR1 SGHRS and CDR2 YFSETQ. The CDR3 region has the DNA TGCGCCAGCAGCTTGCTTTCTAGCGGGGGAAACACCGGGGAGCTGTTTTTT. As protein: CASSLLSSGGNTGELFF.

The gene calls are TRBV27 and TRBJ2-1; D unclear. V gave up 4 bases and J gave up 0 bases, with 10 bases separating them. In germline, CDR1 is MNHEY, CDR2 SMNVEV (reference sequence). The length of the CDR3 is 15 residues. The CDR3 region is CASSWPGGSYNEQFF. The CDR3, as DNA: TGTGCCAGCAGTTGGCCGGGCGGCTCCTACAATGAGCAGTTCTTC.

The chain joins TRBV7-9 to TRBJ1-1; tentative D call: TRBD1 (5 bases). This CDR3 contains 14 residues. The V and J ends lost 5 bases and 4 bases respectively, with 14 bases between them. CDR1 and CDR2 (germline): SEHNR, FQNEAQ (reference sequence). CDR3 nucleotides: TGTGCCAGCAGCCCCTCCACAACAGGCACTGAAGCTTTCTTT. The encoded protein is CASSPSTTGTEAFF.

The chain is built from TRBV11-2 and TRBJ2-7, with 9 bases identical to TRBD2. Germline lookup yields CDR1 SGHAT and CDR2 FQNNGV. The CDR3 has 15 residues. V lost 5 bases, J lost 6 bases, and 11 bases stayed unmatched. CDR3 in DNA: TGTGCCAGCAGCAAAGGACCGGGACTAGCCTTCGAGCAGTACTTC. This sequence encodes CASSKGPGLAFEQYF.

V is TRBV5-1 and J is TRBJ1-3; a possible D gene is TRBD1 (6 bases). Germline values: CDR1 SGHRS, CDR2 YFSETQ. The CDR3 loop spans 15 amino acids. V was trimmed by 4 bases and J by 0 bases, leaving 11 bases between them. The CDR3 loop reads CASSLGHYSGNTIYF. The CDR3 DNA reads TGCGCCAGCAGCCTGGGACACTACTCTGGAAACACCATATATTTT. Filled out from reference TRBV5-1 and TRBJ1-3, the complete variable domain reads KAGVTQTPRYLIKTRGQQVTLSCSPISGHRSVSWYQQTPGQGLQFLFEYFSETQRNKGNFPGRFSGRQFSNSRSEMNVSTLELGDSALYLCASSLGHYSGNTIYFGEGSWLTVV.

This chain connects TRBV19 to TRBJ1-1; D gene unclear. Trimming removed 5 bases from V and 5 bases from J, with 9 bases in between. The V gene's germline CDR1 is LNHDA and CDR2 SQIVND (reference sequence). The CDR3 length is 12 residues. Here the CDR3 DNA reads TGTGCCAGTAGTCTCGGGCGAACTGAAGCTTTCTTT. Encoded protein: CASSLGRTEAFF.

In the case of this clone: At the DNA level, this CDR3 is encoded by other sequences in the same sample as well. The V call is TRBV27, the J call TRBJ1-5, with D uncertain. Trimming removed 0 bases from V and 4 bases from J, with 4 bases in between. The CDR3 loop spans 13 amino acids. Germline V CDR1 and CDR2: MNHEY, SMNVEV (reference sequence). The CDR3 DNA reads TGTGCCAGCAGTTTATCCGGGAATCAGCCCCAGCATTTT. Amino acids: CASSLSGNQPQHF.

J is TRBJ1-3 and V is TRBV5-6; D remains unclear. Germline lookup yields CDR1 SGHDT and CDR2 YYEEEE. V was cut by 4 bases and J by 0 bases, with 14 bases left in between. The CDR3 consists of 16 residues. CDR3 in DNA: TGTGCCAGCAGCCGTGGACGGTCCTCCTCTGGAAACACCATATATTTT. As protein: CASSRGRSSSGNTIYF.

The chain carries TRBV9 and TRBJ2-1; 13 nucleotides agree with TRBD2. Germline assignment: CDR1 SGDLS and CDR2 YYNGEE. The CDR3 is 20 amino acids. Trimming cost V 1 base and J 5 bases; bases outside gene matches: 15. In DNA, the CDR3 is TGTGCCAGCAGCGTAAGTTTCGGGACTAGCGGGACGGGACCGGACAATGAGCAGTTCTTC. Translated: CASSVSFGTSGTGPDNEQFF.

In nucleotides, the CDR3 is TGTGCCAGCAGCGCAATCCCTAGCGGCCGGGAGCAGTTCTTC. It codes for CASSAIPSGREQFF. V is TRBV5-6 and J is TRBJ2-1, with TRBD2 identical over 7 bases. Looked up from germline, CDR1 is SGHDT and CDR2 is YYEEEE. The CDR3 has 14 residues. V dropped 4 bases and J dropped 10; count of bases not matched to a gene: 11.

This chain links TRBV10-3 with TRBJ2-1; 9 positions agree with TRBD2. The CDR3 length is 16 residues. The germline V gene has CDR1 ENHRY and CDR2 SYGVKD. With 0 bases clipped from V and 8 bases from J, the junction kept 8 bases outside the gene matches. The CDR3: CAISESPSGKLDEQFF. CDR3 sequence (DNA): TGTGCCATCAGTGAGTCCCCTAGCGGGAAACTGGATGAGCAGTTCTTC.

This chain uses TRBV5-1 with TRBJ1-4; D possibly corresponds to TRBD1 (5 bases). The V end was cut by 1 base, the J end by 0 bases, with 16 bases between. This CDR3 region has 18 residues. Per the germline V gene, CDR1 is SGHRS and CDR2 is YFSETQ. Here the CDR3 DNA reads TGCGCCAGCAGCTTGACAGCCTCGGGGGAGGCAACTAATGAAAAACTGTTTTTT. Protein sequence: CASSLTASGEATNEKLFF.

This sequence joins TRBV27 and TRBJ2-7, with 10 nucleotides matching TRBD1. Per the germline V gene, CDR1 is MNHEY and CDR2 is SMNVEV (reference sequence). The J segment lost 5 bases and the V segment lost 6 bases, leaving 10 bases of the junction unmatched. The CDR3 runs to 15 residues. CDR3 coding DNA: TGTGCCAGCAGCACGACAGGGGGCGTAATCGACGAGCAGTACTTC. Its protein is CASSTTGGVIDEQYF.

The gene calls are TRBV10-2 and TRBJ2-1; 10 nucleotides line up with TRBD2. CDR1 is WSHSY, CDR2 SAAADI, per germline. The J segment lost 7 bases and the V segment lost 6 bases, leaving 12 bases of the junction unmatched. CDR3 length: 16 residues. CDR3 amino acids: CASSHILAGEGNEQFF. CDR3 nucleotides: TGCGCCAGCAGCCATATCCTAGCGGGAGAGGGTAATGAGCAGTTCTTC.

This rearrangement joins TRBV11-3 to TRBJ2-2; 11 bases align to TRBD1. Germline V lookup: CDR1 SGHNT, CDR2 YENEEA. Trimming took 3 bases from V and 5 from J; bases not matched to a gene: 2. The CDR3 is 15 residues long. The CDR3 nucleotides read TGTGCCAGCAGCTTGGGGACAGGGGGTACCGGGGAGCTGTTTTTT. Translated: CASSLGTGGTGELFF.

The chain is built from TRBV5-1 and TRBJ1-4; no reliable D call. V lost 0 bases and J 5 bases, leaving 14 bases between the germline ends. The CDR3 has 16 residues. The germline CDR1 and CDR2 sequences are SGHRS and YFSETQ. The CDR3 region is CASSLDLVAGNEKLFF. The CDR3 nucleotides are TGCGCCAGCAGCTTGGACCTCGTGGCGGGCAATGAAAAACTGTTTTTT.

For this clone: A read error may produce the germline difference seen at one junction end. The rearrangement joins TRBV29-1 to TRBJ1-2, with no clear D. Germline V gives CDR1 SQVTM, CDR2 ANQGSEA. This CDR3 contains 9 residues. The CDR3 spells CSVEEVQIF. The CDR3 nucleotides read TGCAGCGTTGAAGAGGTACAGATATTC.

This chain uses TRBV4-2 with TRBJ1-3, with D perhaps matching TRBD1 (6 bases). From germline, CDR1 is LGHNA and CDR2 YNFKEQ. The CDR3 covers 16 residues. With 0 bases removed from V and 4 bases from J, the gap between germline ends came to 13 bases. CDR3 bases: TGTGCCAGCAGCCAAGATGTACCAGGGGAGGGAAACACCATATATTTT. It codes for CASSQDVPGEGNTIYF.

The chain uses TRBV6-1 and TRBJ1-1; no clear D gene. The germline CDR1 and CDR2 sequences are MNHNS and SASEGT. The CDR3 has 13 residues. The V end lost 4 bases, the J end lost 0 bases, and 6 bases lay between the germline ends. This chain's CDR3 is CASSVGMNTEAFF. The DNA of the CDR3 is TGTGCCAGCAGTGTCGGAATGAACACTGAAGCTTTCTTT.

This chain uses TRBV28 with TRBJ2-2; D not certain. Deletions cut 2 bases from V and 0 bases from J, with 4 bases between. The CDR3 sequence is 14 residues long. Germline CDR1 and CDR2: MDHEN and SYDVKM. This CDR3 is CASSLEPNTGELFF. DNA for the CDR3: TGTGCCAGCAGTTTAGAGCCGAACACCGGGGAGCTGTTTTTT.

CDR3 coding DNA: TGTGCCAGCAGTTTATATCTGGAAGGGAAGGCAGATACGCAGTATTTT. It encodes CASSLYLEGKADTQYF. The chain carries TRBV27 and TRBJ2-3; unclear D gene. V was trimmed by 1 base and J by 4 bases, leaving 15 bases between them. CDR3 length: 16 residues. Germline lookup yields CDR1 MNHEY and CDR2 SMNVEV (reference sequence).